This T cell receptor beta chain was found in a study of shared clonotypes between healthy human individuals. General study findings and limits: Represented genetic and exposure-history diversity was restricted by having few donors.

This clone was counted a few times. What it binds is unknown. Sequenced by immunoSEQ multiplex PCR; TCRdb stores in-frame clones only, minus some. This sample carries about 1 million clones, around 76% of them seen once, and the ten largest clones take 1.4% to 1.5%. V was clipped by 2 bases and J by 6 bases, with 13 bases between them. The CDR3 totals 14 residues. Germline assignment: CDR1 MNHEY and CDR2 SMNVEV (reference sequence). This TCR came from a young man in good health. The sample consisted of memory CD4+ T cells sorted from blood. Subset indicated: CD45RA-negative fraction. The chain is built from TRBV27 and TRBJ1-2, with D maybe TRBD1 (6 bases). CDR3: CASSLAGATDGYTF. CDR3 sequence (DNA): TGTGCCAGCAGTTTAGCGGGGGCAACTGATGGCTACACCTTC.